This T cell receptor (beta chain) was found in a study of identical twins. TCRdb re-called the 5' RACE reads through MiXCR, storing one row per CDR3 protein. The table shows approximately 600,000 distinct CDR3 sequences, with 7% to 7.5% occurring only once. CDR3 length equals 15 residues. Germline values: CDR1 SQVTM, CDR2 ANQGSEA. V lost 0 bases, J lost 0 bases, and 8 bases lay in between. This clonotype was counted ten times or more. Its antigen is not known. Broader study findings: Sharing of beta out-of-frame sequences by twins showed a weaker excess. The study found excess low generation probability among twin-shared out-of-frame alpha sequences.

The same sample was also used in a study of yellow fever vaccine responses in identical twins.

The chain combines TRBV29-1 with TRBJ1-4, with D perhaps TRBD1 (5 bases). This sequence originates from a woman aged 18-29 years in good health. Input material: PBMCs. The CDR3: CSVEDGTATNEKLFF. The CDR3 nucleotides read TGCAGCGTTGAAGATGGGACCGCAACTAATGAAAAACTGTTTTTT.